The rows below give T cell receptor beta chains drawn from one sample of a study of post-analysis software for immune sequencing data. Each CDR3 protein gets one entry after TCRdb re-called the PCR reads with MiXCR. The data show 400,000 to 500,000 distinct CDR3 sequences, with 30% to 40% seen just once and around 8% held by the top ten. Sequenced input: blood. These receptors came from a girl aged 2 to 9 with multiple sclerosis. Each CDR3 is given with its conserved first and last residue. The order of the fields is J gene, V gene, clone size, D gene, CDR3 protein, CDR3 DNA. A D gene is named only where the DNA matches it firmly. Not all rows give a size; the values are once, few, many and, for expanded clones, a class.

>TRBJ1-5|TRBV24-1|NA|TRBD1
CATSDPRQGNQPQHF
TGTGCCACCAGTGATCCACGACAGGGGAATCAGCCCCAGCATTTT
>TRBJ2-7|TRBV28|NA|TRBD1
CASTEQGNEQYF
TGTGCCAGCACGGAACAGGGGAACGAGCAGTACTTC
>TRBJ2-5|TRBV4-2|NA|NA
CASSQDVDGLKGQYF
TGTGCCAGCAGCCAAGACGTGGACGGGCTAAAGGGCCAGTACTTC
>TRBJ2-6|TRBV2|few|NA
CASSRDGFLSSGANVLTF
TGTGCCAGCAGTCGGGACGGCTTTCTTTCCTCTGGGGCCAACGTCCTGACTTTC
>TRBJ2-7|TRBV7-2|NA|NA
CASSLTVAECSYEQYF
TGTGCCAGCAGCCTTACGGTGGCAGAGTGCTCCTACGAGCAGTACTTC
>TRBJ2-1|TRBV14|NA|NA
CASSQESWLAQRRQFF
TGTGCCAGCAGCCAAGAAAGTTGGCTAGCCCAACGGAGGCAGTTCTTC
>TRBJ1-2|TRBV20-1|NA|NA
CSARGGLGGYTF
TGCAGTGCTAGAGGGGGGTTGGGTGGCTACACCTTC
>TRBJ1-1|TRBV6-6|NA|NA
CASSYMGITEAFF
TGTGCCAGCAGTTACATGGGGATCACTGAAGCTTTCTTT
>TRBJ2-5|TRBV7-2|NA|NA
CASSVMGGVETQYF
TGTGCCAGCAGCGTTATGGGGGGAGTAGAGACCCAGTACTTC
>TRBJ2-1|TRBV5-1|NA|NA
CASSFSSNYNEQFF
TGCGCCAGCAGCTTCAGTAGCAATTACAATGAGCAGTTCTTC
>TRBJ2-1|TRBV27|few|NA
CASSLSGGGEQFF
TGTGCCAGCAGTTTATCGGGCGGGGGCGAGCAGTTCTTC
>TRBJ1-3|TRBV12-3/TRBV12-4|NA|NA
CASSLGTVLYF
TGTGCCAGCAGTTTAGGTACCGTGCTATATTTT
>TRBJ2-7|TRBV6-5|few|TRBD1
CASSRRTGTFYEQYF
TGTGCCAGCAGTAGGAGGACAGGGACTTTCTACGAGCAGTACTTC
>TRBJ1-1|TRBV30|NA|TRBD1
CALDRGNTEAFF
TGTGCCCTAGACAGGGGGAACACTGAAGCTTTCTTT
>TRBJ2-5|TRBV5-5|NA|TRBD1
CASTSRGRGHRETQYF
TGTGCCAGCACCTCGCGGGGCAGGGGGCATCGGGAGACCCAGTACTTC
>TRBJ1-6|TRBV20-1|few|NA
CSARERVQNSPLHF
TGCAGTGCTAGAGAACGCGTACAGAATTCACCCCTCCACTTT
>TRBJ2-5|TRBV14|NA|TRBD1
CASSADRVETQYF
TGTGCCAGCAGCGCCGACAGGGTCGAGACCCAGTACTTC
>TRBJ2-1|TRBV4-2|few|NA
CASSQMFRYNEQFF
TGTGCCAGCAGCCAAATGTTTCGCTACAATGAGCAGTTCTTC
>TRBJ1-2|TRBV29-1|many|TRBD1
CSVTGTGNTNYGYTF
TGCAGCGTAACCGGGACAGGGAATACTAACTATGGCTACACCTTC
>TRBJ2-5|TRBV19|NA|NA
CASRDPVETQYF
TGTGCCAGTAGAGACCCCGTGGAGACCCAGTACTTC
>TRBJ1-6|TRBV7-3|NA|TRBD1
CASSLSGGSSPLHF
TGTGCCAGCAGCTTATCAGGGGGTAGTTCACCCCTCCACTTT
>TRBJ2-7|TRBV11-2|NA|NA
CASSLLTISYEQYF
TGTGCCAGCAGCTTATTGACAATCTCCTACGAGCAGTACTTC
>TRBJ2-7|TRBV29-1|NA|NA
CSVGQRVIGEQYF
TGCAGCGTTGGACAAAGGGTAATCGGCGAGCAGTACTTC
>TRBJ1-5|TRBV6-2/TRBV6-3|NA|NA
CASSLTGYSNQPQHF
TGTGCCAGCAGCTTGACAGGTTATAGCAATCAGCCCCAGCATTTT
>TRBJ2-3|TRBV4-1|NA|NA
CASSPAGTHVNTQYF
TGCGCCAGCAGCCCTGCCGGGACGCACGTTAATACGCAGTATTTT
>TRBJ2-1|TRBV6-1|NA|NA
CASSDRTVIRNEQFF
TGTGCCAGCAGTGATAGGACAGTGATCAGGAATGAGCAGTTCTTC
>TRBJ2-1|TRBV27|few|NA
CASSLFLLAPSNEQFF
TGTGCCAGCAGTTTATTCTTACTAGCCCCCAGCAATGAGCAGTTCTTC
>TRBJ1-2|TRBV7-9|NA|NA
CASSLENYGYTF
TGTGCCAGCAGCTTAGAGAACTATGGCTACACCTTC
>TRBJ2-1|TRBV9|NA|NA
CASSVVGGPSYNEQFF
TGTGCCAGCAGCGTAGTCGGGGGGCCCTCCTACAATGAGCAGTTCTTC
>TRBJ1-4|TRBV20-1|few|NA
CSASWGAKLFF
TGCAGTGCTAGTTGGGGGGCAAAACTGTTTTTT
>TRBJ2-1|TRBV6-2/TRBV6-3|NA|NA
CASSYGVNEQFF
TGTGCCAGCAGTTACGGAGTCAATGAGCAGTTCTTC
>TRBJ1-4|TRBV5-1|NA|NA
CASNPGTSNEKLFF
TGCGCCAGCAACCCCGGGACCTCTAATGAAAAACTGTTTTTT
>TRBJ2-7|TRBV25-1|NA|NA
CASSDGGRNYEQYF
TGTGCCAGCAGTGATGGGGGCAGAAACTACGAGCAGTACTTC
>TRBJ2-1|TRBV7-3|NA|NA
CASSSPPGLASSYNEQFF
TGTGCCAGCAGCTCGCCTCCAGGACTGGCTTCCTCCTACAATGAGCAGTTCTTC
>TRBJ2-7|TRBV12-3/TRBV12-4|NA|TRBD1
CASSAYQGATSYNEQYF
TGTGCCAGCAGTGCATATCAGGGGGCTACCTCCTACAATGAGCAGTACTTC
>TRBJ2-3|TRBV6-6|NA|NA
CASRTAGTDTQYF
TGTGCCAGCAGGACAGCGGGCACAGATACGCAGTATTTT
>TRBJ1-2|TRBV29-1|few|NA
CSVAGINGYTF
TGCAGCGTTGCTGGGATCAATGGCTACACCTTC
>TRBJ2-7|TRBV7-2|NA|NA
CASSLGGPSRQYF
TGTGCCAGCAGCTTAGGCGGGCCTAGCAGGCAGTACTTC
>TRBJ1-1|TRBV20-1|NA|NA
CSARSGQGLNTEAFF
TGCAGTGCTAGGTCAGGGCAGGGCTTGAACACTGAAGCTTTCTTT
>TRBJ2-2|TRBV29-1|few|NA
CSVTSRGTGGELFF
TGCAGCGTTACTTCGCGGGGAACCGGCGGGGAGCTGTTTTTT
>TRBJ2-5|TRBV20-1|NA|TRBD1
CIASRVQGIETQYF
TGCATTGCTAGTCGAGTACAGGGGATAGAGACCCAGTACTTC
>TRBJ1-1|TRBV12-3/TRBV12-4|few|NA
CASSLGQVTTEAFF
TGTGCCAGCAGTTTAGGACAGGTTACCACTGAAGCTTTCTTT
>TRBJ1-2|TRBV7-3|NA|NA
CASSPSPNYGYTF
TGTGCCAGCAGCCCTAGTCCTAACTATGGCTACACCTTC
>TRBJ2-5|TRBV12-5|NA|NA
CASGLAYGQETQYF
TGTGCTAGTGGTTTGGCTTACGGACAAGAGACCCAGTACTTC
>TRBJ1-2|TRBV5-1|NA|NA
CASSSGQQPNYGYTF
TGCGCCAGCAGCTCAGGACAGCAGCCGAACTATGGCTACACCTTC
>TRBJ1-1|TRBV4-2|NA|NA
CASSHLGGGQINTEAFF
TGTGCCAGCAGCCACCTAGGCGGGGGACAAATAAACACTGAAGCTTTCTTT
>TRBJ2-5|TRBV6-6|NA|NA
CASTGGVRQETQYF
TGTGCCAGCACCGGGGGCGTCCGTCAAGAGACCCAGTACTTC
>TRBJ2-6|TRBV29-1|few|NA
CSGRGGFEFSGANVLTF
TGCAGCGGGCGTGGCGGCTTTGAGTTTTCTGGGGCCAACGTCCTGACTTTC
>TRBJ2-5|TRBV9|NA|TRBD2
CASSTGGGYKETQYF
TGTGCCAGCAGTACCGGGGGGGGTTACAAAGAGACCCAGTACTTC
>TRBJ2-7|TRBV28|few|NA
CASSKQGSRVYEQYF
TGTGCCAGCAGTAAACAGGGTTCGAGGGTCTACGAGCAGTACTTC
>TRBJ2-5|TRBV7-2|NA|NA
CATQVGGGETQYF
TGTGCCACTCAAGTCGGGGGCGGGGAGACCCAGTACTTC